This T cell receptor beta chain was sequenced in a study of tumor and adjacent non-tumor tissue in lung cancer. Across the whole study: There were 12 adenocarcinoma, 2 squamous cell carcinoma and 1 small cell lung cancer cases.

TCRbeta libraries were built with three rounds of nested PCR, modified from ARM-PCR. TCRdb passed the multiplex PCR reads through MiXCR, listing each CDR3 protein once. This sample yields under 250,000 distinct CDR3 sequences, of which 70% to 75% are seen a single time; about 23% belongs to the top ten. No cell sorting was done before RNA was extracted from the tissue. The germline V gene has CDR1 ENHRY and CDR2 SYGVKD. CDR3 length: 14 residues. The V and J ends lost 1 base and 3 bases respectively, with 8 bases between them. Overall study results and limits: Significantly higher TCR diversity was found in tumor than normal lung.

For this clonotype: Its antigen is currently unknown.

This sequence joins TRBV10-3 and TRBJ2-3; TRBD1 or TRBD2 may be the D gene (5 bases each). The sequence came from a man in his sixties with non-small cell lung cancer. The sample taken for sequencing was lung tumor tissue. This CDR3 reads CAISEWDQTDTQYF. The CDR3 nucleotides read TGTGCCATCAGTGAGTGGGACCAAACAGATACGCAGTATTTT.